The table lists the clone carrying this TCR beta chain with many counts. For the unsorted libraries, 2 million PBMCs stored at -80 C served as input. The data belong to a study of neurological immune-mediated disorders. TCRdb ran MiXCR on the 5' RACE reads and lists one entry per CDR3 protein. Among 39,000 or so distinct CDR3 sequences listed, over 2% were seen once. The CDR3 has 15 amino acids. Germline values: CDR1 SGHRS, CDR2 YFSETQ. Trimming stripped 4 bases from V and 5 bases from J, with 13 bases between. This clonotype was obtained from a man aged 25-40 years with multiple sclerosis. The sequenced sample consisted of PBMCs. The chain combines TRBV5-1 with TRBJ1-6; D possibly corresponds to TRBD1 (5 bases). CDR3 loop: CASSTTAGDNSPLHF. The CDR3 bases are TGCGCCAGCAGCACGACAGCGGGAGATAATTCACCCCTCCACTTT. The full variable domain, in which reference TRBV5-1 and TRBJ1-6 provide the parts outside the CDR3, is KAGVTQTPRYLIKTRGQQVTLSCSPISGHRSVSWYQQTPGQGLQFLFEYFSETQRNKGNFPGRFSGRQFSNSRSEMNVSTLELGDSALYLCASSTTAGDNSPLHFGNGTRLTVT.